These 9 T cell receptor beta chains were all obtained from the same sample, sequenced in a study of shared clonotypes between healthy human individuals. Method: immunoSEQ multiplex PCR; TCRdb's copy keeps in-frame clones and lacks some. The sample includes a few million clones, around 93% of them seen just once. As defined, naive CD8 cells were CD45RO-negative and positively selected for CCR7, with terminally differentiated effector memory CD45RA+ cells excluded. The sequencing sample was made of naive CD8+ T cells from PBMCs. Receptors were obtained from a man between 18 and 35 years old in good health. Some clones in this sample may be carry-over from other donors' samples.

This rearrangement joins TRBV7-6 to TRBJ2-7; D ambiguous. This CDR3 comprises 11 residues. Germline CDR1 reads SGHVS; CDR2 reads FNYEAQ. Deletions cut 4 bases from V and 6 bases from J, with 7 bases between. CDR3 bases: TGTGCCAGCAGCTACGGACCCGAGCAGTACTTC. This translates into CASSYGPEQYF.

Concerning this clone: Other DNA variants within this sample encode the same CDR3. The genes are TRBV10-2 and TRBJ2-5; D is undetermined. Trimming pared 3 bases from V and 5 bases from J, leaving 7 bases between. Per the germline V gene, CDR1 is WSHSY and CDR2 is SAAADI. The CDR3 length is 12 residues. CDR3 in amino acids: CASSDPRETQYF. The CDR3 DNA sequence: TGCGCCAGCAGTGACCCTCGTGAGACCCAGTACTTC.

The chain is built from TRBV5-6 and TRBJ1-2, with D maybe TRBD1 (6 bases). The germline CDR1 and CDR2 sequences are SGHDT and YYEEEE. V was trimmed by 3 bases and J by 0 bases, leaving 15 bases between them. There are 16 residues in the CDR3. CDR3 bases: TGTGCCAGCAGCTGGGACACTACGGGGACTAACTATGGCTACACCTTC. This encodes CASSWDTTGTNYGYTF.

Concerning this clone: The sample holds other DNA sequences that translate to the same CDR3. The gene calls are TRBV27 and TRBJ1-5; tentative D call: TRBD1 (5 bases). Germline V gene lookup returns CDR1 MNHEY and CDR2 SMNVEV (reference sequence). This CDR3 region has 13 residues. Trimming left V 5 bases short and J 9 bases short, with 14 bases between. The chain's CDR3 is CASSLTGGGPQHF. The DNA for the CDR3 is TGTGCCAGCAGTCTCACCGGGGGGGGGCCCCAGCATTTT.

This chain links TRBV19 with TRBJ2-1, with D unresolved. This CDR3 region has 13 residues. Germline CDR1 reads LNHDA; CDR2 reads SQIVND (reference sequence). The CDR3 nucleotides read TGTGCGGCTGGCGGCGGAGCCTACAATGAGCAGTTCTTC. It translates to CAAGGGAYNEQFF.

Regarding this clone: This sample includes further DNA sequences coding for the same CDR3. V gene TRBV27 combines with J gene TRBJ2-1, with TRBD2 matching over 7 bases. CDR3 length: 13 amino acids. Germline values: CDR1 MNHEY, CDR2 SMNVEV (reference sequence). Losses at the gene ends were 3 bases for V and 10 bases for J; bases not matched to a gene: 6. The CDR3 region is CASSLAGVGEQFF. For the CDR3, the DNA is TGTGCCAGCAGTTTGGCGGGGGTTGGGGAGCAGTTCTTC.

Written as DNA, the CDR3 is TGTGCCAGCAGCTTCAGTGGGGACAGTCACTCCTACGAGCAGTACTTC. Translated: CASSFSGDSHSYEQYF. The V call is TRBV7-8, the J call TRBJ2-7; 7 bases map to TRBD1. The CDR3 spans 16 residues. Germline V gene data show CDR1 as SGHVS and CDR2 as FQNEAQ. V lost 3 bases and J lost 0; bases outside the gene matches: 8.

This chain connects TRBV4-1 to TRBJ2-1; maybe TRBD2 (7 bases). The V end was cut by 6 bases, the J end by 5 bases, with 20 bases between. Germline V lookup: CDR1 MGHRA, CDR2 YSYEKL. This CDR3 is built from 16 residues. CDR3 DNA sequence: TGCGCCAGCAGTCGGACGCGGGAGAGGGGGGACAATGAGCAGTTCTTC. It encodes CASSRTRERGDNEQFF.

The chain joins TRBV5-1 to TRBJ1-2, with unresolved D. There are 13 residues in the CDR3. V was pared by 3 bases and J by 6 bases, with 12 bases between. Germline values: CDR1 SGHRS, CDR2 YFSETQ. The CDR3 loop is CASSSTGQNGYTF. The CDR3, as DNA: TGCGCCAGCAGCTCCACCGGCCAGAATGGCTACACCTTC.